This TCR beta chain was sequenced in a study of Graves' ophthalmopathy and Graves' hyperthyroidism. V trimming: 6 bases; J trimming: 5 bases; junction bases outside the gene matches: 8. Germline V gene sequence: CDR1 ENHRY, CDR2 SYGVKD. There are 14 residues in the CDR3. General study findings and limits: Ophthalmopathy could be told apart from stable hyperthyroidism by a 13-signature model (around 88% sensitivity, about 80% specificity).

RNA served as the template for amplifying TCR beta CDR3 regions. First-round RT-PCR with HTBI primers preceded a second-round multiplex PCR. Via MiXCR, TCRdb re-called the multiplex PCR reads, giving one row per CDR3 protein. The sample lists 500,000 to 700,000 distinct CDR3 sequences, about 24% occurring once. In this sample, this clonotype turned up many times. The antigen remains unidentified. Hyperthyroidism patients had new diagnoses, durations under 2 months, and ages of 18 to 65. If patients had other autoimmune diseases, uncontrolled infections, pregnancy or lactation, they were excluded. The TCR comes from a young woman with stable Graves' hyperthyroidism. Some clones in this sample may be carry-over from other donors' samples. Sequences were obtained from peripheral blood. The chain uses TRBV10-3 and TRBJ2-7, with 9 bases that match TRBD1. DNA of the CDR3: TGTGCCATCAGAAGACAGGGGGGCGTCGACGAGCAGTACTTC. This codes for CAIRRQGGVDEQYF.